This T cell receptor (beta chain) appears in the sequencing data of a study of beta chain features in type 1 diabetes. General study points: Patients with Type 1 diabetes showed moderately but significantly shorter TCRB CDR3s in all four CD4+ subsets.

This clone was picked up a small number of times. What it binds is not known. Expressed TCRB transcripts got sequenced, as all isolated RNA was reverse transcribed. Clones were sequenced by immunoSEQ multiplex PCR, and TCRdb holds only the in-frame ones, with some missing. The sample carries 640,000 or so clones, more than 12% recorded once. Trimming removed 6 bases from V and 2 bases from J, with 23 bases in between. This CDR3 comprises 17 residues. CDR1 and CDR2 (germline): SQVTM, ANQGSEA. The V and J genes are TRBV29-1 and TRBJ1-5, with TRBD1 as a possible D gene (5 bases). Material for sequencing was naive CD4+ T cells from blood. The sequence derives from a man aged 18 to 29 with type 1 diabetes. The chain's CDR3 is CSVAGIGQGGGNQPQHF. DNA of the CDR3: TGCAGCGTAGCAGGGATCGGACAAGGAGGGGGCAATCAGCCCCAGCATTTT.